A single count supports the clone carrying this T cell receptor beta chain. Purity of the CD4+ and CD8+ cells, isolated by positive magnetic bead selection, was checked by flow cytometry. The data belong to a study of somatic mutations in cytotoxic T cells in rheumatoid arthritis. Measured with immunoSEQ multiplex PCR; TCRdb has only the in-frame clones, and not every one. This sample has fewer than 20,000 clones, with around 80% found just once. V shed 5 bases and J shed 11 bases, with 15 bases lying between them. The germline gives CDR1 SGHAT, CDR2 FQNNGV. This CDR3 is 12 amino acids long. Input material: CD8+ T cells sorted from blood. This clonotype originated in an adult with rheumatoid arthritis. The gene calls are TRBV11-2 and TRBJ1-1, with D unresolved. CDR3 DNA sequence: TGTGCCAGCAGCCCGCTGTCCGTCGAGGCTTTCTTT. This codes for CASSPLSVEAFF.